The T cell receptor (beta chain) under discussion was sequenced for a study of blood T cell repertoires in COVID-19. The V gene lost 5 bases and the J gene lost 6 bases, with 14 bases spanning the gap. The CDR3 has 13 amino acids. The germline V gene encodes CDR1 PRHDT and CDR2 FYEKMQ (reference sequence). Per the authors' pipeline: The authors estimated nucleated cell counts from reference gene primer amplification. The assay was immunoSEQ multiplex PCR, and TCRdb's table has in-frame clones only and misses some. V and J calls and clone size follow that table, whereas D and trimming were derived from the DNA. This sample has fewer than 250,000 clones, with around 89% found just once. Participants spanned ages about 18 to 90 years and resided in 20 to 30 US areas.

The receptor was derived from a woman between 18 and 29 years old who had recovered from COVID-19. The chain couples TRBV13 to TRBJ2-7; TRBD1 is a possible D gene (6 bases). Sequenced sample: PBMCs or T cells enriched from blood (not recorded which). The CDR3 DNA follows: TGTGCCAGCAGCCAATTGGGACAAGGCGAGCAGTACTTC. Residues: CASSQLGQGEQYF.